This is a list of T cell receptor beta chains from one sample in a study of blood T cells in healthy people across ages. Each CDR3 protein gets one entry after TCRdb re-called the 5' RACE reads with MiXCR. This sample yields about 800,000 distinct CDR3 sequences, of which 25% are seen a single time; more than 3% belongs to the top ten. Another study also made use of these data, one on T cells of mothers and their children.

Sequenced sample: blood. All receptors come from a boy younger than 18 in good health. CDR3s include the opening cysteine and the closing phenylalanine or tryptophan. Each record gives: J gene, D gene, clone size, V gene, CDR3 protein, CDR3 DNA. A D gene is named only where the DNA matches it firmly. The size of a clone is reported for some rows only, either as once, few or many, or as a class for expanded clones.

TRBJ2-1 NA NA TRBV5-1 CASSPQFSYNEQFF TGCGCCAGCAGCCCCCAATTCTCCTACAATGAGCAGTTCTTC
TRBJ2-3 TRBD2 NA TRBV15 CATSRDSASGSTDTQYF TGTGCCACCAGCAGAGATTCGGCTAGCGGGAGCACAGATACGCAGTATTTT
TRBJ2-3 TRBD2 NA TRBV20-1 CSTTLGLAGYTQYF TGCAGTACCACATTGGGACTAGCGGGTTATACGCAGTATTTT
TRBJ2-5 NA NA TRBV5-6 CASSFPAEQETQYF TGTGCCAGCAGCTTTCCAGCAGAGCAAGAGACCCAGTACTTC
TRBJ2-1 TRBD1 NA TRBV2 CAGTGQGSYNEQFF TGTGCCGGGACCGGACAGGGCTCCTACAATGAGCAGTTCTTC
TRBJ2-2 TRBD2 NA TRBV5-1 CASSFVTSSVTGELFF TGCGCCAGCAGCTTCGTGACTAGCAGTGTCACCGGGGAGCTGTTTTTT
TRBJ2-5 TRBD2 few TRBV5-1 CASSKVAGGFQKTQYF TGCGCCAGCAGTAAGGTAGCGGGGGGATTCCAAAAGACCCAGTACTTC
TRBJ1-1 TRBD1 NA TRBV6-4 CASSPMPGQGPTEAFF TGTGCCAGCAGCCCCATGCCGGGACAGGGGCCCACTGAAGCTTTCTTT
TRBJ1-1 NA few TRBV15 CATSRVDRLGTEAFF TGTGCCACCAGCAGAGTTGACCGGTTAGGGACTGAAGCTTTCTTT
TRBJ1-2 NA NA TRBV18 CASYDGQSWGGYTF TGTGCCAGCTACGATGGACAGTCTTGGGGAGGCTACACCTTC
TRBJ2-1 TRBD2 NA TRBV4-2 CASSQDASGIYNEQFF TGTGCCAGCAGCCAAGATGCTAGCGGGATTTACAATGAGCAGTTCTTC
TRBJ1-1 NA NA TRBV5-4 CASSGREDTEAFF TGTGCCAGCAGCGGGAGGGAGGACACTGAAGCTTTCTTT
TRBJ2-7 TRBD2 few TRBV7-9 CASSLAASGRSYEQYF TGTGCCAGCAGCTTAGCGGCTAGCGGGCGCTCCTACGAGCAGTACTTC
TRBJ2-7 NA NA TRBV20-1 CSARRGPYEQYF TGCAGTGCTAGAAGGGGTCCCTACGAGCAGTACTTC
TRBJ1-1 NA NA TRBV11-2 CASSRDLGSEAFF TGTGCCAGCAGCAGGGATTTAGGGTCTGAAGCTTTCTTT
TRBJ2-7 NA NA TRBV20-1 CSATRYEQYF TGCAGTGCAACAAGATACGAGCAGTACTTC
TRBJ2-2 NA few TRBV10-2 CASTQAEVTGELFF TGCGCCAGCACCCAGGCAGAGGTGACCGGGGAGCTGTTTTTT
TRBJ1-5 TRBD1 NA TRBV12-3/TRBV12-4 CASSFKGAGNQPQHF TGTGCCAGCAGTTTTAAGGGGGCTGGCAATCAGCCCCAGCATTTT
TRBJ1-2 NA few TRBV12-3/TRBV12-4 CASTYRINYGYTF TGTGCCAGCACCTACAGGATTAACTATGGCTACACCTTC
TRBJ1-6 TRBD1 few TRBV9 CASSPQGHSNSPLHF TGTGCCAGCAGCCCACAGGGGCATAGTAATTCACCCCTCCACTTT
TRBJ2-7 TRBD2 NA TRBV13 CASSFPLAGGSSYEQYF TGTGCCAGCAGCTTCCCACTAGCGGGAGGGAGCTCCTACGAGCAGTACTTC
TRBJ2-1 NA NA TRBV12-3/TRBV12-4 CASSQEAGNEQFF TGTGCCAGCAGTCAGGAGGCGGGGAATGAGCAGTTCTTC
TRBJ1-2 NA NA TRBV5-1 CASGANNGYTF TGCGCCAGCGGCGCTAATAACGGCTACACCTTC
TRBJ1-2 NA few TRBV12-3/TRBV12-4 CASSSTRTANYGYTF TGTGCCAGCAGTTCTACCCGGACGGCTAACTATGGCTACACCTTC
TRBJ1-2 TRBD1 NA TRBV6-5 CASSEPGQGFNYTF TGTGCCAGCAGTGAACCGGGACAGGGCTTCAACTACACCTTC
TRBJ2-1 TRBD2 NA TRBV4-3 CASSPGSGGVYNEQFF TGCGCCAGCAGCCCGGGAAGCGGGGGTGTTTACAATGAGCAGTTCTTC
TRBJ1-5 TRBD1 few TRBV28 CASSTGQGVYSNQPQHF TGTGCCAGCAGTACGGGACAGGGGGTTTATAGCAATCAGCCCCAGCATTTT
TRBJ2-3 TRBD2 NA TRBV9 CASSVDSGDVGDTQYF TGTGCCAGCAGCGTAGATAGCGGGGATGTTGGAGATACGCAGTATTTT
TRBJ1-1 TRBD1 few TRBV29-1 CSVSGQGNTEAFF TGCAGCGTCTCGGGACAGGGGAACACTGAAGCTTTCTTT
TRBJ1-2 NA NA TRBV29-1 CSAERGPYGYTF TGCAGCGCCGAGAGGGGTCCGTATGGCTACACCTTC
TRBJ2-4 NA few TRBV28 CASKRTENIQYF TGTGCCAGCAAGCGGACAGAAAACATTCAGTACTTC
TRBJ2-5 NA few TRBV20-1 CSAATGTSETQYF TGCAGTGCTGCGACCGGGACATCGGAGACCCAGTACTTC
TRBJ1-3 TRBD1 NA TRBV12-3/TRBV12-4 CASSLEGQVGNTIYF TGTGCCAGCAGTTTAGAAGGACAGGTTGGAAACACCATATATTTT
TRBJ1-4 TRBD1 NA TRBV7-2 CASRRQGSREKLFF TGTGCCAGCAGGAGACAGGGTTCAAGAGAAAAACTGTTTTTT
TRBJ1-2 NA few TRBV2 CASSEGRTSGGDGYTF TGTGCCAGCAGTGAAGGGCGGACCTCGGGTGGAGATGGCTACACCTTC
TRBJ2-3 TRBD2 NA TRBV6-2/TRBV6-3 CASSYERGKKNTQYF TGTGCCAGCAGTTACGAGCGGGGGAAGAAGAATACGCAGTATTTT
TRBJ1-1 NA NA TRBV27 CASSTLWQLNTEAFF TGTGCCAGCAGTACACTATGGCAGTTGAACACTGAAGCTTTCTTT
TRBJ2-7 TRBD2 few TRBV7-9 CASSLAPASGRSYEQYF TGTGCCAGCAGCTTAGCCCCCGCTAGCGGGAGATCATACGAGCAGTACTTC
TRBJ2-3 NA NA TRBV10-3 CAISDTGSTDTQYF TGTGCCATCAGCGACACAGGGAGCACAGATACGCAGTATTTT
TRBJ2-7 TRBD2 NA TRBV7-9 CASSSGLAGMYEQYF TGTGCCAGCAGCTCGGGACTAGCGGGAATGTACGAGCAGTACTTC
TRBJ2-7 NA NA TRBV7-8 CASSPGAKITYEQYF TGTGCCAGCAGCCCAGGGGCTAAAATCACCTACGAGCAGTACTTC